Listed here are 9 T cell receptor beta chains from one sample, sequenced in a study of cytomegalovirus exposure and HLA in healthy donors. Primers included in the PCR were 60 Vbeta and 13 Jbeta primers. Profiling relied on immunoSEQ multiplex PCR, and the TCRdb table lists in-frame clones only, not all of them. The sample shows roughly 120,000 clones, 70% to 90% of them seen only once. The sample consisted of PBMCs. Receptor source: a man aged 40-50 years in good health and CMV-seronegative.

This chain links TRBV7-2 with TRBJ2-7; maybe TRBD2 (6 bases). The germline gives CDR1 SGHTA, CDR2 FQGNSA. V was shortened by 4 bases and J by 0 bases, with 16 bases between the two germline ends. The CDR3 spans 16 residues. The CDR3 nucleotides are TGTGCCAGCAGCTCCCGGGGTAGCGGAAGCTCCTACGAGCAGTACTTC. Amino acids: CASSSRGSGSSYEQYF.

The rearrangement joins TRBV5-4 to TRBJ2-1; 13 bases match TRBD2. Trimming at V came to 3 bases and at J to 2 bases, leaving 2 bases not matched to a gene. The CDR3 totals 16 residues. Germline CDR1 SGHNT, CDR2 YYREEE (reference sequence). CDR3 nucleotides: TGTGCCAGCAGCTCAGGGACTAGCGGGACCTACAATGAGCAGTTCTTC. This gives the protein CASSSGTSGTYNEQFF. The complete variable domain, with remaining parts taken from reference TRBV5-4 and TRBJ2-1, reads ETGVTQSPTHLIKTRGQQVTLRCSSQSGHNTVSWYQQALGQGPQFIFQYYREEENGRGNFPPRFSGLQFPNYSSELNVNALELDDSALYLCASSSGTSGTYNEQFFGPGTRLTVL.

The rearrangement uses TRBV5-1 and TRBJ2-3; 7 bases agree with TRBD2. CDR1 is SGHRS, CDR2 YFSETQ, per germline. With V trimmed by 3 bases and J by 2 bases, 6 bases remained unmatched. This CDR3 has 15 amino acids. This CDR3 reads CASSYQAGITDTQYF. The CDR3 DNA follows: TGCGCCAGCAGCTACCAAGCGGGGATCACAGATACGCAGTATTTT. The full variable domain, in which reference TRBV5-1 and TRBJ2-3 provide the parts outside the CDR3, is KAGVTQTPRYLIKTRGQQVTLSCSPISGHRSVSWYQQTPGQGLQFLFEYFSETQRNKGNFPGRFSGRQFSNSRSEMNVSTLELGDSALYLCASSYQAGITDTQYFGPGTRLTVL.

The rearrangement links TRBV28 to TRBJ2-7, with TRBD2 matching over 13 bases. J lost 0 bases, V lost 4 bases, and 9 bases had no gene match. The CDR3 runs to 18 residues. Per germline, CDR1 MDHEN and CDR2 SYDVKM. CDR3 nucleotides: TGTGCCAGCAGTTCTTTCGGACTAGCGGGAGCTCTCTCCTACGAGCAGTACTTC. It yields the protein CASSSFGLAGALSYEQYF.

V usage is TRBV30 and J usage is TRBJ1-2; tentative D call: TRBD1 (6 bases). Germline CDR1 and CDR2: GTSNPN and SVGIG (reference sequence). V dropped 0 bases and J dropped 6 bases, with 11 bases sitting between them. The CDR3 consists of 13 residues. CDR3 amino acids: CAWSVVRDNGYTF. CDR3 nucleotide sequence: TGTGCCTGGAGTGTTGTTCGGGACAATGGCTACACCTTC.

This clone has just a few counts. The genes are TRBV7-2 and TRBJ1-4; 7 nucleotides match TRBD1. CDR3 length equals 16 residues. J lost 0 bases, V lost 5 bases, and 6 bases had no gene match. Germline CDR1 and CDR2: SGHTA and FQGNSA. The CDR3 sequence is CASSRTGVATNEKLFF. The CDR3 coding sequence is TGTGCCAGCAGCCGTACAGGGGTTGCAACTAATGAAAAACTGTTTTTT.

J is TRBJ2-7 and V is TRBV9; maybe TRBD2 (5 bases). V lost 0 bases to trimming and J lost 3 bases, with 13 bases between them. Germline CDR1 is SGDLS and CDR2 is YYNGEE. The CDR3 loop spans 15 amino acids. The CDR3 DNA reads TGTGCCAGCAGCGTAGGAACTAGAGTTGTCTACGAGCAGTACTTC. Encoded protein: CASSVGTRVVYEQYF. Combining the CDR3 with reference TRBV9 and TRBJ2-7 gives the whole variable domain DSGVTQTPKHLITATGQRVTLRCSPRSGDLSVYWYQQSLDQGLQFLIQYYNGEERAKGNILERFSAQQFPDLHSELNLSSLELGDSALYFCASSVGTRVVYEQYFGPGTRLTVT.

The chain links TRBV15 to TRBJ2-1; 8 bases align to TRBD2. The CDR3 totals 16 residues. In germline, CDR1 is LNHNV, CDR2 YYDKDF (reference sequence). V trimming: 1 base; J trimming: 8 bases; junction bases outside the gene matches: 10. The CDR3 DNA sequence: TGTGCCACCAGCAGAGTACGGGGGGGCTCCAGGTATGAGCAGTTCTTC. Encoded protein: CATSRVRGGSRYEQFF.

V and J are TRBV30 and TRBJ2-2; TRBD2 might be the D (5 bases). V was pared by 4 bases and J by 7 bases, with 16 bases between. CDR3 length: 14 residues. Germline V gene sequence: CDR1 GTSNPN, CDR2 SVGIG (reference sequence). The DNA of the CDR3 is TGTGCCTGGATTTCGAGCGGCCGTTACGGGGAGCTGTTTTTT. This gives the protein CAWISSGRYGELFF.